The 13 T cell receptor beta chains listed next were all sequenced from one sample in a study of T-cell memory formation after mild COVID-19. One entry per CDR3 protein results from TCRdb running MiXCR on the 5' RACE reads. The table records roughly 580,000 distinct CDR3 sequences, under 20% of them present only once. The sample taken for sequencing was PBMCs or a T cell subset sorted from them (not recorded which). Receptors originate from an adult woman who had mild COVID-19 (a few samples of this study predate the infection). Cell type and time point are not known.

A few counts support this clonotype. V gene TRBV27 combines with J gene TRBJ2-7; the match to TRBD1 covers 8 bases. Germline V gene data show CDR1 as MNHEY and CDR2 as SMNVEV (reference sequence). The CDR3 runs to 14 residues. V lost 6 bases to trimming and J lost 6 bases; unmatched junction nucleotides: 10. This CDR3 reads CASSKGQAISEQYF. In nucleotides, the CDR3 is TGTGCCAGCAGCAAGGGACAGGCGATCAGCGAGCAGTACTTC.

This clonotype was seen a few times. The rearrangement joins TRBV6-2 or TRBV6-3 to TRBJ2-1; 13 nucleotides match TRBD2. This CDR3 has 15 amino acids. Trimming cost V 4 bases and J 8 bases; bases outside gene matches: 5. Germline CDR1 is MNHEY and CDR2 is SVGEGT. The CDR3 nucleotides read TGTGCCAGCAGTTGGACTAGCGGGAGTTCATATGAGCAGTTCTTC. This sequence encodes CASSWTSGSSYEQFF.

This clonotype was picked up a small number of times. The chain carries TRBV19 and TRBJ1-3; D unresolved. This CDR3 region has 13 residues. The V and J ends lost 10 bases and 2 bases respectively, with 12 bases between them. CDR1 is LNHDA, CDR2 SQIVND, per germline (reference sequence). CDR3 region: CATVRVAGNTIYF. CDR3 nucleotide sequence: TGTGCCACGGTGCGGGTAGCTGGAAACACCATATATTTT.

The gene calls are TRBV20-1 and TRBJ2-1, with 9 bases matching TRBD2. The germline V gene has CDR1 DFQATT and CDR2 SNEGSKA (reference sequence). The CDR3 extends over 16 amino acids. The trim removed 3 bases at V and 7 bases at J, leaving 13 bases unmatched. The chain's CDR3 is CSAREWVAGVMNEQFF. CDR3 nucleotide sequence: TGCAGTGCTAGGGAGTGGGTAGCGGGAGTCATGAATGAGCAGTTCTTC.

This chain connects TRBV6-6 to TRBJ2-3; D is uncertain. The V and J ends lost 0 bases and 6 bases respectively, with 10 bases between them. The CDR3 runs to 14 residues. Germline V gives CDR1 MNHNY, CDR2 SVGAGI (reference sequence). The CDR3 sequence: CASSYSIPGDTQYF. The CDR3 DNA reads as TGTGCCAGCAGTTACTCGATTCCCGGTGATACGCAGTATTTT.

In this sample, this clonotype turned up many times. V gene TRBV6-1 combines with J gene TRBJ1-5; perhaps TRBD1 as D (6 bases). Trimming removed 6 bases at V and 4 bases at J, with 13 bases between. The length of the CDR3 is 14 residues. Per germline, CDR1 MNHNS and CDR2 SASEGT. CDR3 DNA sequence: TGTGCCAGCAGGCCGTACACAGGGAATCAGCCCCAGCATTTT. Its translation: CASRPYTGNQPQHF.

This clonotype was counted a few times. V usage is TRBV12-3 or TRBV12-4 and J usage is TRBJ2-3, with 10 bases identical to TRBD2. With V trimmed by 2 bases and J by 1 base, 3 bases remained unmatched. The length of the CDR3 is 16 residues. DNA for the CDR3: TGTGCCAGCAGTTTACAAGCGGGGGGGGGCACAGATACGCAGTATTTT. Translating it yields CASSLQAGGGTDTQYF.

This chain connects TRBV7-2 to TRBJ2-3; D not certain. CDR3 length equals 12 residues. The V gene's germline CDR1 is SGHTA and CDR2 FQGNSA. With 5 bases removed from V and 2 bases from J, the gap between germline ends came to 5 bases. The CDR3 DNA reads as TGTGCCAGCAGCATACCCACAGATACGCAGTATTTT. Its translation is CASSIPTDTQYF.

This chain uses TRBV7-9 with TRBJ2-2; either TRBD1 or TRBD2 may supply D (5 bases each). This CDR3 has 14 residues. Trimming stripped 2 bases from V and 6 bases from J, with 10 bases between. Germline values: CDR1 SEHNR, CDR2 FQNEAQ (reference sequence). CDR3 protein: CASSLFPGPGELFF. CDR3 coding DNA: TGTGCCAGCAGCTTATTCCCGGGACCCGGGGAGCTGTTTTTT.

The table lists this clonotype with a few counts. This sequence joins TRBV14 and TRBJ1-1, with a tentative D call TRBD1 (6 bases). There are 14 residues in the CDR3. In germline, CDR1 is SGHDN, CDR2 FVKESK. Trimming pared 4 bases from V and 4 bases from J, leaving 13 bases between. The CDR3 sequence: CASSRTRGGTEAFF. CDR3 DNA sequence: TGTGCCAGCAGCCGGACGAGAGGGGGCACTGAAGCTTTCTTT. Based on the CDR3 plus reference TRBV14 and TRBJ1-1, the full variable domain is EAGVTQFPSHSVIEKGQTVTLRCDPISGHDNLYWYRRVMGKEIKFLLHFVKESKQDESGMPNNRFLAERTGGTYSTLKVQPAELEDSGVYFCASSRTRGGTEAFFGQGTRLTVV.

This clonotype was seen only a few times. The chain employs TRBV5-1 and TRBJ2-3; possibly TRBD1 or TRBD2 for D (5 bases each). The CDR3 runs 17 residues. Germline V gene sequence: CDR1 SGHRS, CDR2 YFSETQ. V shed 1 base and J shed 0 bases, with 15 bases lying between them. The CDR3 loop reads CASSLSFGGRSTDTQYF. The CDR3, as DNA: TGCGCCAGCAGCTTGTCCTTTGGGGGACGTAGCACAGATACGCAGTATTTT.

The chain's CDR3 is CASSPRRGSSYNEQFF. The CDR3 DNA is TGCGCCAGCAGCCCCCGGAGGGGGAGCTCCTACAATGAGCAGTTCTTC. The chain is built from TRBV4-1 and TRBJ2-1; D may be TRBD1 or TRBD2 (6 bases each). This CDR3 has 16 amino acids. Germline values: CDR1 MGHRA, CDR2 YSYEKL. Deletions cut 4 bases from V and 0 bases from J, with 13 bases between.

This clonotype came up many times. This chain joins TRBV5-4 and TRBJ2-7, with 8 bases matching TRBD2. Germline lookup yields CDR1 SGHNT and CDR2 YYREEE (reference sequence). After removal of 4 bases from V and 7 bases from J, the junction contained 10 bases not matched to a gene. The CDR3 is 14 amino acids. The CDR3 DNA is TGTGCCAGCAGCCCGGGGGGGGAGGCTGATGAGCAGTACTTC. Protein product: CASSPGGEADEQYF.